This TCR beta chain was identified during a study of CD8+ T cells in alopecia areata (dated by TCRdb to the late 2010s). With respect to the entire study: The treated patients took part in an open-label pilot trial in which moderate-to-severe alopecia areata was treated with oral tofacitinib at 5 to 10 mg twice daily. Tofacitinib was given for 6 to 18 months, followed by 6 months of follow-up off drug to assess delayed response and recurrence. In treated patients, disease severity was measured using the SALT score, which gives the percentage of scalp surface area affected. High-throughput TCRbeta sequencing was used to examine T cell clonal expansion in alopecia areata in both the C3H/HeJ mouse model and human patients. Human TCRbeta sequencing covered scalp tissue and sorted CD4+ and CD8+ peripheral blood T cells from patchy and totalis/universalis alopecia areata patients and healthy controls. Patients on tofacitinib were biopsied at baseline and after 4 and 24 weeks of treatment, and several of the patients also had a later scalp biopsy. Scalp clonality was compared across normal scalp (n=4), patchy alopecia areata scalp (n=8), and alopecia totalis/universalis scalp (n=8). RNA was obtained with the PAXgene miRNA kit for fixed scalp, the miRNeasy kit for PBMCs, and the RNeasy kit for mouse skin. TCRbeta CDR3 regions were amplified by immunoSEQ multiplex PCR with 35 Vbeta forward and 13 Jbeta reverse primers. Beyond this particular receptor, the publication reports: The treated cohort was small, with a single nonresponder, so links between baseline CD8+ expansion and response need larger studies. Compared with mice, TCR sequences shared between patients were less clear, possibly partly because of HLA diversity across the patient population. Higher clonality and more expanded CD8+ clones were observed in lesional scalp than in normal scalp, particularly in alopecia totalis/universalis, a finding suggestive of antigenic drive. Scalp clonality and the number of expanded CD8+ clones among the top 100 scalp clones were significantly decreased by tofacitinib. Many expanded lesional clones persisted in scalp and blood during tofacitinib treatment, which may partly explain relapse after stopping treatment. Resident alphabeta T cells in normal human skin are also sequenced, complicating scalp TCR repertoire analysis, unlike mouse skin dominated by gammadelta T cells.

V was cut back by 4 bases and J by 2 bases, leaving a gap of 13 bases between them. Including cysteine and phenylalanine, the CDR3 has 15 amino acids. Only the CDR3 DNA is retained, 45 bases long and in frame from the first base. From a lookup of the germline V gene (reference sequence), CDR1 and CDR2 are MNHNY and SVGAGI. Explained via the paper, the time point label denotes: around 4 weeks on oral tofacitinib. Reading the label with the study, this specimen's treatment or condition is: oral pan-JAK inhibitor, 5-10 mg twice daily. Lesional scalp punch biopsies and peripheral blood were collected from alopecia areata patients. PBMCs were separated by density centrifugation and stained for CD3, CD4 and CD8, after which CD4+ and CD8+ T cells were sorted on a FACSAria. Libraries were constructed by the immunoSEQ multiplex PCR assay. For TCR sequencing, RNA was extracted from every sample and reverse transcribed into cDNA to serve as template. SuperScript III was used to make first-strand cDNA, primed with a 2:1 mix of oligo-dT and random hexamers. A synthetic immune receptor repertoire was used to assess amplification bias, and residual bias was removed computationally. In the paper's pipeline: After raw reads were preprocessed to remove errors, the CDR3 was defined following IMGT conventions as running from the conserved cysteine to phenylalanine. Clonality was computed by normalizing Shannon entropy by log2 of the number of productive unique TCRs and subtracting the result from 1. Whether scalp clones were CD4 or CD8 was inferred by matching scalp TCRbeta sequences against CD4 and CD8 repertoires sorted from blood. Imported from immuneACCESS, the table was reduced by TCRdb to in-frame sequences with V and J called. These copies leave out some clones; in studies compared against another copy, an unresolved V gene accounts for under half, and the cause of the remainder is not known. D and trimming were read from the DNA, whereas the V and J calls and clone size are those reported in that table. The sample includes 110,000 to 150,000 clones, with 65% to 90% observed a single time. The ten largest account for about 25% of the sample.

Notes on this clone: Its cognate antigen has yet to be identified. Base qualities are not at hand, and no much larger clone is one base apart.

This receptor was taken from a human donor with alopecia areata. The chain was built from TRBV6-6 and TRBJ2-3; the D gene is possibly TRBD2, with 6 bases matching. Source: CD8+ T cells sorted from blood, taken at week 4, from a patient treated with tofacitinib. The sequence in DNA is TGTGCCAGCAGTTCCCCGCGGGACTTCACAGATACGCAGTATTTT. This yields the protein CASSSPRDFTDTQYF.